The 3 T cell receptor beta chains in this list originate from one sample, sequenced in a study of cytomegalovirus exposure and HLA in healthy donors (dated by TCRdb to 2016 to 2017). The method behind the library was the immunoSEQ multiplex PCR assay. A mixture of 60 forward primers for TCR Vbeta segments and 13 reverse primers for TCR Jbeta segments was used in the multiplex PCR. TCRdb retrieved this table from immuneACCESS and kept in-frame rearrangements only. Not all clones are present; in checked studies, unresolved V genes account for under half, and no reason is known for the remainder. The sample records roughly 170,000 clones, 65% to 85% of which are singletons. Under 6% of the sample comes from the top ten. The sample comprised PBMCs. These receptor sequences come from a woman in her forties or fifties in good health and CMV-seropositive.

This rearrangement joins TRBV6-1 to TRBJ2-1; 8 positions match TRBD2. J lost 1 base, V lost 4 bases, and 3 bases had no gene match. CDR1 and CDR2 (germline): MNHNS, SASEGT. The CDR3 extends over 15 amino acids. DNA for the CDR3: TGTGCCAGCAGTGGGATAGCGGGGTCCTACAATGAGCAGTTCTTC. Amino acids: CASSGIAGSYNEQFF.

This rearrangement joins TRBV29-1 to TRBJ2-1, with TRBD2 matching 7 bases. V shed 4 bases, J shed 4 bases, and the junction held 7 bases outside the gene matches. Germline CDR1 SQVTM, CDR2 ANQGSEA. The CDR3 runs to 14 residues. The CDR3 region has the DNA TGCAGCGTTGCGACTAGCCAGGGTTACAATGAGCAGTTCTTC. The encoded protein is CSVATSQGYNEQFF.

The chain joins TRBV10-3 to TRBJ2-7, with D possibly TRBD2 on 6 matching bases. CDR1 and CDR2 from the germline V gene are ENHRY and SYGVKD. The CDR3 runs 16 residues. V shed 2 bases and J shed 0 bases, with 14 bases lying between them. The CDR3 coding sequence is TGTGCCATCAGTGAGACGGGGACTCTTATCTCCTACGAGCAGTACTTC. Protein sequence: CAISETGTLISYEQYF.